These 32 T cell receptor beta chains originate from one sample sequenced in a study of technical replicates of blood from several donors. Generated by immunoSEQ multiplex PCR, the TCRdb table keeps only in-frame clones and is missing some. The sample carries 64,000 or so clones, around 86% recorded once. Sequences were obtained from PBMCs. All receptors derive from a human donor in good health. Some clones in this sample may be carry-over from other donors' samples.

The chain has TRBV5-1 and TRBJ2-2, with 7 positions matching TRBD1. Trimming removed 2 bases from V and 4 bases from J; junction bases left unmatched: 8. Germline-derived CDR1 and CDR2 are SGHRS and YFSETQ. This CDR3 has 16 residues. This CDR3 is CASSFRQGDGTGELFF. CDR3 coding DNA: TGCGCCAGCAGCTTTAGACAGGGCGATGGCACCGGGGAGCTGTTTTTT.

V and J are TRBV11-3 and TRBJ2-5; unclear D gene. CDR3 length: 10 amino acids. Germline CDR1 SGHNT, CDR2 YENEEA. The V end was cut by 8 bases, the J end by 2 bases, with 3 bases between. This chain's CDR3 is CASPQETQYF. CDR3 sequence (DNA): TGTGCCAGCCCGCAAGAGACCCAGTACTTC.

CDR3 amino acids: CASSPRQIVYEQYF. CDR3 bases: TGTGCCAGCTCACCGAGACAGATCGTCTACGAGCAGTACTTC. The chain carries TRBV18 and TRBJ2-7; maybe TRBD1 (5 bases). Per the germline V gene, CDR1 is KGHSH and CDR2 is LQKENI. Trimming stripped 3 bases from V and 3 bases from J, with 12 bases between. The CDR3 totals 14 residues.

V and J are TRBV7-6 and TRBJ2-3; 9 positions match TRBD2. With 5 bases clipped from V and 2 bases from J, the junction kept 8 bases outside the gene matches. Per the germline V gene, CDR1 is SGHVS and CDR2 is FNYEAQ. The CDR3 is 16 amino acids. CDR3 amino acids: CASSRGSGGLTDTQYF. The CDR3 region has the DNA TGTGCCAGCAGCCGAGGTAGCGGGGGCCTCACAGATACGCAGTATTTT.

The chain links TRBV9 to TRBJ2-1, with D perhaps TRBD1 (6 bases). V was shortened by 0 bases and J by 9 bases, with 16 bases between the two germline ends. CDR3 size: 15 residues. Per germline, CDR1 SGDLS and CDR2 YYNGEE. This CDR3 is CASSVGETGFSEQFF. The CDR3 nucleotides read TGTGCCAGCAGCGTAGGAGAGACAGGCTTCTCTGAGCAGTTCTTC. Full variable domain (remainder filled in from reference TRBV9 and TRBJ2-1): DSGVTQTPKHLITATGQRVTLRCSPRSGDLSVYWYQQSLDQGLQFLIQYYNGEERAKGNILERFSAQQFPDLHSELNLSSLELGDSALYFCASSVGETGFSEQFFGPGTRLTVL.

V is TRBV7-9 and J is TRBJ1-1, with D possibly TRBD1 on 6 matching bases. This CDR3 contains 13 residues. V lost 1 base to trimming and J lost 4 bases, with 7 bases between them. Germline-derived CDR1 and CDR2 are SEHNR and FQNEAQ (reference sequence). Here the CDR3 reads CASSLGGGTEAFF. The CDR3 DNA follows: TGTGCCAGCAGCTTAGGAGGGGGCACTGAAGCTTTCTTT.

CDR3 DNA sequence: TGCGCCAGCAGCCAAGATAGGACAGGGCGAGAAAAACTGTTTTTT. This gives the protein CASSQDRTGREKLFF. V and J are TRBV4-3 and TRBJ1-4, with 8 bases that match TRBD1. Germline V gives CDR1 LGHNA, CDR2 YSLEER. V shed 0 bases, J shed 8 bases, and the junction held 5 bases outside the gene matches. The CDR3 has 15 amino acids.

The CDR3 is CASSYSRGSGANVLTF. CDR3 coding DNA: TGTGCCAGCAGTTACTCACGGGGGTCTGGGGCCAACGTCCTGACTTTC. The gene calls are TRBV6-5 and TRBJ2-6; a possible D gene is TRBD2 (6 bases). The CDR3 length is 16 residues. CDR1 is MNHEY, CDR2 SVGAGI, per germline. Trimming left V 0 bases short and J 1 base short, with 7 bases between.

The V gene is TRBV7-3, the J gene TRBJ2-1, with 12 bases matching TRBD2. The CDR3 consists of 14 residues. Trimming cost V 2 bases and J 7 bases; bases outside gene matches: 0. Germline loops: CDR1 SGHTA, CDR2 FQGTGA. CDR3 sequence (DNA): TGTGCCAGCAGCTTAGGGACTAGCGGGAATGAGCAGTTCTTC. This translates into CASSLGTSGNEQFF.

The V and J genes are TRBV6-6 and TRBJ1-5, with D perhaps matching TRBD1 (6 bases). The CDR3 is 16 amino acids. Deletions cut 0 bases from V and 0 bases from J, with 9 bases between. Per germline, CDR1 MNHNY and CDR2 SVGAGI (reference sequence). CDR3 DNA sequence: TGTGCCAGCAGTTACTCCCGGACAGATAGCAATCAGCCCCAGCATTTT. Protein: CASSYSRTDSNQPQHF.

Only one count was recorded for this clone. The chain is built from TRBV4-3 and TRBJ1-2, with TRBD1 identical over 9 bases. This CDR3 has 15 amino acids. Germline CDR1 is LGHNA and CDR2 is YSLEER. The V gene end was trimmed by 1 base and the J gene end by 3 bases; junction bases not matched to a gene: 3. The CDR3 protein is CASSQVRTGDYGYTF. DNA for the CDR3: TGCGCCAGCAGCCAAGTGCGGACAGGGGACTATGGCTACACCTTC.

The rearrangement joins TRBV6-5 to TRBJ2-7; 7 bases agree with TRBD2. Trimming cost V 10 bases and J 0 bases; bases outside gene matches: 9. Germline V lookup: CDR1 MNHEY, CDR2 SVGAGI. CDR3 size: 14 residues. The CDR3 here is CATRTGGLSYEQYF. The CDR3, as DNA: TGTGCCACCCGGACGGGGGGACTCTCCTACGAGCAGTACTTC.

This chain uses TRBV6-4 with TRBJ2-2; no clear D. Per germline, CDR1 MRHNA and CDR2 SNTAGT. V was clipped by 0 bases and J by 3 bases, with 8 bases between them. This CDR3 comprises 15 residues. The CDR3 sequence: CASSDSRSDTGELFF. The CDR3 DNA reads TGTGCCAGCAGTGACTCGAGGTCAGACACCGGGGAGCTGTTTTTT.

V is TRBV27 and J is TRBJ1-2; 12 positions agree with TRBD1. In germline, CDR1 is MNHEY, CDR2 SMNVEV (reference sequence). The CDR3 is 17 residues long. V shed 6 bases and J 7 bases; nucleotides not matched to a gene: 15. The CDR3 region is CASRTGTGGAGVGGYTF. The CDR3 DNA follows: TGTGCCAGCAGAACCGGGACAGGGGGCGCAGGGGTTGGTGGCTACACCTTC.

This clone was counted once. The rearrangement links TRBV19 to TRBJ2-2, with 10 bases fitting TRBD1. This CDR3 region has 17 residues. After removal of 5 bases from V and 6 bases from J, the junction contained 12 bases not matched to a gene. CDR1 and CDR2 (germline): LNHDA, SQIVND (reference sequence). CDR3 in amino acids: CASSQTDRGPRAGELFF. The CDR3 coding sequence is TGTGCCAGTAGTCAAACCGACAGGGGGCCCAGGGCCGGGGAGCTGTTTTTT.

This chain uses TRBV9 with TRBJ2-3; TRBD2 aligns across 11 bases. The CDR3 has 16 residues. Losses at the gene ends were 4 bases for V and 2 bases for J; bases not matched to a gene: 6. Germline V gene sequence: CDR1 SGDLS, CDR2 YYNGEE. CDR3 DNA sequence: TGTGCCAGCAGCCCGAGACTAGCGGGGTACACAGATACGCAGTATTTT. This encodes CASSPRLAGYTDTQYF.

CDR3 sequence (DNA): TGTGCCAGCAGTCCCACTAGAAAAGGTGTTTCACCCCTCCACTTT. Protein: CASSPTRKGVSPLHF. The V call is TRBV28, the J call TRBJ1-6, with unresolved D. This CDR3 comprises 15 residues. Trimming stripped 5 bases from V and 9 bases from J, with 17 bases between. CDR1 is MDHEN and CDR2 is SYDVKM in the germline V gene.

This clone appeared once. The V call is TRBV5-1, the J call TRBJ2-7, with 9 bases identical to TRBD1. Germline CDR1 and CDR2: SGHRS and YFSETQ. Trimming took 0 bases from V and 13 from J; bases not matched to a gene: 8. CDR3 length equals 13 residues. CDR3 coding DNA: TGCGCCAGCAGCTTGGGATCTGGGACAGGGTATTACTTC. Amino acid sequence: CASSLGSGTGYYF.

The chain combines TRBV18 with TRBJ2-7, with D hard to call. V was cut by 1 base and J by 2 bases, with 6 bases left in between. Germline V gene lookup returns CDR1 KGHSH and CDR2 LQKENI. The CDR3 contains 13 residues. In nucleotides, the CDR3 is TGTGCCAGCTCACCACAGGAGACCTACGAGCAGTACTTC. Translation: CASSPQETYEQYF. Filled out from reference TRBV18 and TRBJ2-7, the complete variable domain reads NAGVMQNPRHLVRRRGQEARLRCSPMKGHSHVYWYRQLPEEGLKFMVYLQKENIIDESGMPKERFSAEFPKEGPSILRIQQVVRGDSAAYFCASSPQETYEQYFGPGTRLTVT.

The chain carries TRBV2 and TRBJ2-1, with TRBD2 matching 16 bases. The junction had 3 bases not matched to a gene; V was cut back by 6 bases and J by 16 bases. The CDR3 is made up of 12 amino acids. CDR1 and CDR2 (germline): SNHLY, FYNNEI. This CDR3 is CASSGTSGRAFF. The CDR3 coding sequence is TGTGCCAGCAGCGGGACTAGCGGGAGGGCCTTCTTC. Complete variable domain (other parts from reference TRBV2 and TRBJ2-1): EPEVTQTPSHQVTQMGQEVILRCVPISNHLYFYWYRQILGQKVEFLVSFYNNEISEKSEIFDDQFSVERPDGSNFTLKIRSTKLEDSAMYFCASSGTSGRAFFGPGTRLTVL.

This clone was counted only a few times. The CDR3 sequence is CASSSDRGGPNEQFF. For the CDR3, the DNA is TGCGCCAGCAGCTCGGACAGGGGCGGACCCAATGAGCAGTTCTTC. V is TRBV5-1 and J is TRBJ2-1; 9 nucleotides line up with TRBD1. J gave up 6 bases and V 3 bases, and 7 bases lay outside the gene matches. Germline loops: CDR1 SGHRS, CDR2 YFSETQ. The CDR3 runs 15 residues.

The chain employs TRBV7-6 and TRBJ2-1, with 7 bases identical to TRBD2. From germline, CDR1 is SGHVS and CDR2 FNYEAQ. V lost 1 base and J lost 4; bases outside the gene matches: 4. This CDR3 spans 15 amino acids. The CDR3 sequence: CASSLGQAGYNEQFF. The CDR3 DNA follows: TGTGCCAGCAGCTTAGGACAAGCGGGGTACAATGAGCAGTTCTTC.

The chain combines TRBV5-6 with TRBJ2-7; 7 bases map to TRBD1. The V segment lost 5 bases and the J segment 2 bases; nucleotides outside the gene matches: 13. This CDR3 has 16 amino acids. Germline CDR1 SGHDT, CDR2 YYEEEE. This CDR3 reads CASSTRLGQKPYEQYF. The DNA for the CDR3 is TGTGCCAGCAGTACAAGGCTGGGACAGAAACCCTACGAGCAGTACTTC.

The chain uses TRBV2 and TRBJ2-7, with TRBD2 as a possible D gene (6 bases). The CDR3 length is 11 residues. Germline V gene data show CDR1 as SNHLY and CDR2 as FYNNEI. V gave up 6 bases and J gave up 7 bases, with 10 bases separating them. CDR3 nucleotides: TGTGCCAGCAGGGAGGGATTTGAGCAGTACTTC. Its protein product is CASREGFEQYF.

V is TRBV11-2 and J is TRBJ2-3; 8 nucleotides match TRBD2. Losses at the gene ends were 1 base for V and 1 base for J; bases not matched to a gene: 10. Germline CDR1 reads SGHAT; CDR2 reads FQNNGV. This CDR3 contains 18 residues. CDR3 amino acids: CASSLGSFSRGGTDTQYF. CDR3 coding DNA: TGTGCCAGCAGCTTAGGGTCTTTTTCGCGGGGGGGCACAGATACGCAGTATTTT. The full variable domain, rest sourced from reference TRBV11-2 and TRBJ2-3, is EAGVAQSPRYKIIEKRQSVAFWCNPISGHATLYWYQQILGQGPKLLIQFQNNGVVDDSQLPKDRFSAERLKGVDSTLKIQPAKLEDSAVYLCASSLGSFSRGGTDTQYFGPGTRLTVL.

The chain uses TRBV5-4 and TRBJ1-1, with 9 bases aligning to TRBD1. CDR3 length: 17 residues. Germline loops: CDR1 SGHNT, CDR2 YYREEE (reference sequence). With 1 base clipped from V and 0 bases from J, the junction kept 7 bases outside the gene matches. The CDR3 sequence: CASSLRQGGTLNTEAFF. CDR3 nucleotide sequence: TGTGCCAGCAGCTTGCGACAGGGGGGGACCTTGAACACTGAAGCTTTCTTT.

This rearrangement joins TRBV7-2 to TRBJ1-4; 7 bases agree with TRBD1. CDR1 SGHTA and CDR2 FQGNSA come from the germline V gene. The ends lost 5 bases at V and 2 bases at J; junction bases unmatched: 5. The CDR3 extends over 15 amino acids. CDR3 amino acids: CASSPRGTTNEKLFF. CDR3 coding DNA: TGTGCCAGCAGCCCCAGGGGGACTACTAATGAAAAACTGTTTTTT. Looking up the rest from reference TRBV7-2 and TRBJ1-4 gives the full variable domain: GAGVSQSPSNKVTEKGKDVELRCDPISGHTALYWYRQSLGQGLEFLIYFQGNSAPDKSGLPSDRFSAERTGGSVSTLTIQRTQQEDSAVYLCASSPRGTTNEKLFFGSGTQLSVL.

This chain links TRBV7-9 with TRBJ1-4, with 8 bases aligning to TRBD1. The closer fit of TRBJ2-2 to the DNA end suggests the J call may be wrong. The CDR3 is made up of 16 amino acids. The germline V gene has CDR1 SEHNR and CDR2 FQNEAQ (reference sequence). CDR3 sequence (DNA): TGTGCCAGCAGCTACACAGGGGGAGATAATGAAGGGGAGCTGTTTTTT. It translates to CASSYTGGDNEGELFF.

V is TRBV10-3 and J is TRBJ1-5, with no clear D. The CDR3 is made up of 14 amino acids. In germline, CDR1 is ENHRY, CDR2 SYGVKD. The germline V and J ends were trimmed by 3 bases and 7 bases, with 13 bases remaining between them. CDR3 in amino acids: CAISEFEVGQPQHF. In DNA, the CDR3 is TGTGCCATCAGTGAATTTGAGGTCGGGCAGCCCCAGCATTTT.

The CDR3 loop reads CASSFGTGAYEQYF. Here the CDR3 DNA reads TGTGCCAGCAGTTTCGGGACAGGAGCCTACGAGCAGTACTTC. This chain joins TRBV2 and TRBJ2-7; 8 nucleotides align to TRBD1. This CDR3 has 14 amino acids. Germline values: CDR1 SNHLY, CDR2 FYNNEI. V shed 5 bases and J 2 bases; nucleotides not matched to a gene: 5.

V gene TRBV7-2 combines with J gene TRBJ2-2; 9 bases match TRBD1. Looked up from germline, CDR1 is SGHTA and CDR2 is FQGNSA. The CDR3 totals 15 residues. V gave up 3 bases and J gave up 5 bases; unmatched junction bases: 4. CDR3 amino acids: CASSFGQGWTGELFF. The CDR3 DNA follows: TGTGCCAGCAGCTTCGGACAGGGGTGGACCGGGGAGCTGTTTTTT.

This chain links TRBV5-8 with TRBJ2-1; TRBD1 aligns across 8 bases. Per germline, CDR1 SGHTS and CDR2 YDEGEE. The junction had 2 bases not matched to a gene; V was cut back by 5 bases and J by 7 bases. The CDR3 extends over 12 amino acids. The CDR3 coding sequence is TGTGCCAGCAGGTACAGGGGGAATGAGCAGTTCTTC. It translates to CASRYRGNEQFF.